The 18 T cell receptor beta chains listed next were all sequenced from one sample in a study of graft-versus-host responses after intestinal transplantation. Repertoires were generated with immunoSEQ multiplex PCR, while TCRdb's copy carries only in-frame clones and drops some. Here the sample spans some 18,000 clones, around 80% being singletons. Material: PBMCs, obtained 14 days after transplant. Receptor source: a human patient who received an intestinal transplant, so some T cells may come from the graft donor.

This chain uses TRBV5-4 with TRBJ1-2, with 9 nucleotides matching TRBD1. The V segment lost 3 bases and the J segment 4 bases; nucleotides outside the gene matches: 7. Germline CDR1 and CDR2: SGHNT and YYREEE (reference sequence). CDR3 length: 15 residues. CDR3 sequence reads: CASSWGTGPLYGYTF. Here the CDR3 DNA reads TGTGCCAGCAGCTGGGGGACAGGGCCCCTCTATGGCTACACCTTC.

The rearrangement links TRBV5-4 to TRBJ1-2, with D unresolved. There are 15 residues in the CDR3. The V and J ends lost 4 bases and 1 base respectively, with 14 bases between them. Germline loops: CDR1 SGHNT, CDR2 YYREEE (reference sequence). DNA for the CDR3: TGTGCCAGCAGCGCTAACATCCGGTATAACTATGGCTACACCTTC. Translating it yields CASSANIRYNYGYTF.

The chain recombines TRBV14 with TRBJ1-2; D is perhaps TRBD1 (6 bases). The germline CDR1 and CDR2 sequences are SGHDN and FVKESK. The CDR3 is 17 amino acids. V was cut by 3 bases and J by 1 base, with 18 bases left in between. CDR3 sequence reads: CASSHHYGTRSNYGYTF. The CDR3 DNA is TGTGCCAGCAGCCATCATTATGGGACACGGAGTAACTATGGCTACACCTTC.

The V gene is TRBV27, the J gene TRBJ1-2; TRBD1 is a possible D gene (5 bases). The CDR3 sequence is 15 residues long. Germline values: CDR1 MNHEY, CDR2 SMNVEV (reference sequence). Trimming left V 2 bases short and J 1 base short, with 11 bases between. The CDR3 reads CASSLTGGVNYGYTF. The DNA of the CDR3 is TGTGCCAGCAGTTTAACGGGGGGAGTTAACTATGGCTACACCTTC.

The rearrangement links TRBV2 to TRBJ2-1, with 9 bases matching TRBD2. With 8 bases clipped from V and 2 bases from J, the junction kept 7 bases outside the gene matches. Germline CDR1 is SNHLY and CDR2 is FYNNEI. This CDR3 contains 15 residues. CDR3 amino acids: CASSALAGAYNEQFF. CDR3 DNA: TGTGCCAGCTCAGCCTTAGCGGGGGCCTACAATGAGCAGTTCTTC.

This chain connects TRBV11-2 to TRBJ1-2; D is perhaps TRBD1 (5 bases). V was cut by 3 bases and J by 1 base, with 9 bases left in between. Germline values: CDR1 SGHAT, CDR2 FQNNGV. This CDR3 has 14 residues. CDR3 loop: CASSFGGDNYGYTF. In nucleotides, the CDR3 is TGTGCCAGCAGCTTCGGGGGGGATAACTATGGCTACACCTTC.

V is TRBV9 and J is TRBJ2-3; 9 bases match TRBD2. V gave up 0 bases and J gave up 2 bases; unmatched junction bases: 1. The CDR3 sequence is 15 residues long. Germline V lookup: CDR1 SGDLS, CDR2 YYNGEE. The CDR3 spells CASSVGGRATDTQYF. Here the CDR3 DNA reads TGTGCCAGCAGCGTAGGCGGGAGGGCCACAGATACGCAGTATTTT.

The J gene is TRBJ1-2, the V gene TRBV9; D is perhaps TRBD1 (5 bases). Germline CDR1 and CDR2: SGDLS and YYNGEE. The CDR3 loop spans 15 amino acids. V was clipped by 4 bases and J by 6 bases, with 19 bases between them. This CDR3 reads CASSPGAAYTHGYTF. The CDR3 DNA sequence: TGTGCCAGCAGCCCCGGGGCTGCTTATACCCATGGCTACACCTTC.

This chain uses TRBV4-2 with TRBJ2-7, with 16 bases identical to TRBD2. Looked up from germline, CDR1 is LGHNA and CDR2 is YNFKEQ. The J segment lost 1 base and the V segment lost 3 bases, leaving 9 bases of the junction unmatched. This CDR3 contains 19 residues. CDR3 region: CASSHPGLAGGRASYEQYF. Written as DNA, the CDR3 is TGTGCCAGCAGCCACCCGGGACTAGCGGGGGGGAGGGCGTCCTACGAGCAGTACTTC.

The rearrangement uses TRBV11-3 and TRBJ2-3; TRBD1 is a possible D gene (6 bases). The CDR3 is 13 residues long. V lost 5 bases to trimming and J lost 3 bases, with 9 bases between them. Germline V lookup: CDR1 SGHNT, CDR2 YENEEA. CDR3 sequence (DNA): TGTGCCAGCAGCCCCGGGACAACAGATACGCAGTATTTT. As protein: CASSPGTTDTQYF.

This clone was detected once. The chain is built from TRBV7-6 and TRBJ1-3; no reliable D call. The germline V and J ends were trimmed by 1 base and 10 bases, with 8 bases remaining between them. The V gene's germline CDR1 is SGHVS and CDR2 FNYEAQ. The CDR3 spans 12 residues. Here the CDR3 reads CASSLGSQTIYF. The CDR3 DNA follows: TGTGCCAGCAGCTTAGGCTCACAAACCATATATTTT.

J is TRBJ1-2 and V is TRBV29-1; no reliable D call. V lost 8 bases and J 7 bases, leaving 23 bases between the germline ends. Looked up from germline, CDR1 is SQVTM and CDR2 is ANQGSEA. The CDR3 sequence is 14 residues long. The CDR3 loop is CSPPAQRPDLGYTF. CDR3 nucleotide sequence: TGCAGCCCACCAGCCCAACGGCCCGACCTTGGCTACACCTTC.

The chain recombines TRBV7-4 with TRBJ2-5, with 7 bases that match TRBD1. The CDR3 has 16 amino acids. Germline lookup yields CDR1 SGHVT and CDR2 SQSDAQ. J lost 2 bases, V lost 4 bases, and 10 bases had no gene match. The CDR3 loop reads CASSSSTGQAQETQYF. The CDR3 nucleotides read TGTGCCAGCAGCTCCTCGACCGGACAGGCACAAGAGACCCAGTACTTC.

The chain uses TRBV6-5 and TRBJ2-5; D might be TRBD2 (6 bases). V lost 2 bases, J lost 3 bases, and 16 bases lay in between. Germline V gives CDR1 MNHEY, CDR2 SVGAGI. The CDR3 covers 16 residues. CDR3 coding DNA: TGTGCCAGCAGTTACCTTGGAGGGGTAGCGGAAGAGACCCAGTACTTC. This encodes CASSYLGGVAEETQYF.

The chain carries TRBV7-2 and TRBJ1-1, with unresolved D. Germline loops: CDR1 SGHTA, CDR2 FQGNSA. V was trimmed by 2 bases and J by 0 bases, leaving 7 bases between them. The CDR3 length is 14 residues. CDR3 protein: CASSLTALNTEAFF. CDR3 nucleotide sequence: TGTGCCAGCAGCTTAACAGCCCTGAACACTGAAGCTTTCTTT.

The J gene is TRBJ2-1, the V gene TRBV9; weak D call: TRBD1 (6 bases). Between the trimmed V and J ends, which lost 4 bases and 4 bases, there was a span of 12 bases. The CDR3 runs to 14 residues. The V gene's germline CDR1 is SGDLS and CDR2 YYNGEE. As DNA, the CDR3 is TGTGCCAGCAGCATGACAGGCTCATACAATGAGCAGTTCTTC. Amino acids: CASSMTGSYNEQFF.

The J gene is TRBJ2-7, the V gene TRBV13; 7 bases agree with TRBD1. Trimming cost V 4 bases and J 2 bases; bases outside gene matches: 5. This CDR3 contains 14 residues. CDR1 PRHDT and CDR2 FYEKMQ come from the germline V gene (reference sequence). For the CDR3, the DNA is TGTGCCAGCAGCTCCCGGGACAGTCCCTACGAGCAGTACTTC. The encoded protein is CASSSRDSPYEQYF. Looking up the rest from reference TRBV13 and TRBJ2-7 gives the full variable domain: AAGVIQSPRHLIKEKRETATLKCYPIPRHDTVYWYQQGPGQDPQFLISFYEKMQSDKGSIPDRFSAQQFSDYHSELNMSSLELGDSALYFCASSSRDSPYEQYFGPGTRLTVT.

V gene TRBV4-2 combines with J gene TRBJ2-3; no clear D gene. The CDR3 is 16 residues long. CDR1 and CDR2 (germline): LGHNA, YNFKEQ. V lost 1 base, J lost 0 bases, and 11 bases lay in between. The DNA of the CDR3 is TGTGCCAGCAGCCAAGCGACCCTTACTAGCACAGATACGCAGTATTTT. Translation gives CASSQATLTSTDTQYF.